This T cell receptor beta chain was profiled in a study of blood T cells in healthy people across ages. Whole-study findings and limits: PBMCs were not sorted, which prevented a conclusive comparison of naive versus antigen-experienced cells.

The authors drew approximately 9 milliliters of peripheral blood from each donor. PBMCs, at least 7 million per sample, were isolated. Germline V gene data show CDR1 as SGHAT and CDR2 as FQNNGV. J gave up 6 bases and V 3 bases, and 26 bases lay outside the gene matches. There are 24 residues in the CDR3. A word on this clonotype: Its matching antigen is unknown.

PCR was performed a second time for about 7 to 11 cycles using a sample-barcoded 5' primer and a J-beta primer mix. Each cDNA molecule received a tag from a template-switch adaptor that had 12 random nucleotides. TCRdb itself ran the 5' RACE reads through MiXCR, one entry per CDR3 protein. The sample consists of about 800,000 distinct CDR3 sequences, 55% to 70% of them appearing once. The J gene is TRBJ2-1, the V gene TRBV11-2; 16 nucleotides agree with TRBD2. The receptor comes from a man aged 25 to 40 in good health. Sequencing was done on a sample of blood. The CDR3, as DNA: TGTGCCAGCAGCTTTCTCCCGACAGTTCAAGGGACTAGCGGGGGGGCCTTGGTATGCAATGAGCAGTTCTTC. Translation: CASSFLPTVQGTSGGALVCNEQFF.